Presented here are 29 T cell receptor beta chains from one specimen sequenced in a study of vaccination effects on CD4 cells after COVID-19. ViraFEST used viral peptide pools to expand antigen-specific CD4+ T cells before sequencing. It was after nine to ten days of culture that CD4+ T cells were isolated. Participants received two doses of either the BNT162b2 or mRNA-1273 vaccine. These TCRs are of unknown antigen specificity. Using immunoSEQ multiplex PCR, the repertoire was profiled, and TCRdb retains in-frame clones only, with some absent. Of some 30,000 clones listed, almost 75% are singletons. The sample here was CD4+ T cells from PBMCs cultured with HCoV-229E spike peptides, taken after COVID-19 vaccination. These TCRs come from a human donor who received a COVID-19 vaccine.

In this sample, this clone turned up once. The chain has TRBV3-1 (or the pseudogene TRBV3-2) and TRBJ2-2, with 9 bases aligning to TRBD2. Trimming at V came to 5 bases and at J to 4 bases, leaving 2 bases not matched to a gene. The CDR3 is 14 amino acids. Germline CDR1 LGHDT, CDR2 YNNKEL (reference sequence). CDR3 amino acids: CASSYSGGTGELFF. For the CDR3, the DNA is TGTGCCAGCAGCTATAGCGGGGGCACCGGGGAGCTGTTTTTT.

CDR3 amino acids: CASSQGSLGNSNQPQHF. The CDR3 DNA is TGTGCCAGCAGCCAAGGATCTCTCGGGAATAGCAATCAGCCCCAGCATTTT. The chain combines TRBV3-1 (or the pseudogene TRBV3-2) with TRBJ1-5; D is unresolved. CDR1 LGHDT and CDR2 YNNKEL come from the germline V gene (reference sequence). Trimming took 1 base from V and 0 from J, leaving 13 bases between them. The CDR3 extends over 17 amino acids.

The chain has TRBV6-6 and TRBJ1-6; the D is unclear. This CDR3 contains 14 residues. CDR1 and CDR2 from the germline V gene are MNHNY and SVGAGI (reference sequence). V shed 2 bases and J shed 7 bases, with 9 bases lying between them. The CDR3 DNA is TGTGCCAGCAGTTACGGTGGGTCCAATTCACCCCTCCACTTT. Its translation is CASSYGGSNSPLHF.

The chain combines TRBV6-5 with TRBJ1-1, with 9 bases lining up with TRBD1. With V trimmed by 5 bases and J by 1 base, 2 bases remained unmatched. This CDR3 spans 14 amino acids. The germline V gene encodes CDR1 MNHEY and CDR2 SVGAGI. The CDR3 protein is CASSQTGGNTEAFF. The CDR3 region has the DNA TGTGCCAGCAGTCAGACAGGGGGGAACACTGAAGCTTTCTTT.

The chain employs TRBV19 and TRBJ1-1, with D hard to call. From germline, CDR1 is LNHDA and CDR2 SQIVND (reference sequence). Trimming removed 7 bases from V and 3 bases from J, with 9 bases in between. The length of the CDR3 is 12 residues. CDR3 amino acids: CASIGGYTEAFF. CDR3 DNA: TGTGCCAGTATTGGAGGGTACACTGAAGCTTTCTTT.

This clone was counted once. The gene calls are TRBV10-3 and TRBJ2-3, with D unclear. V was trimmed by 6 bases and J by 0 bases, leaving 10 bases between them. The germline CDR1 and CDR2 sequences are ENHRY and SYGVKD. The CDR3 loop spans 14 amino acids. The CDR3 DNA is TGTGCCATCAGAAACCCATCAAGCACAGATACGCAGTATTTT. This sequence encodes CAIRNPSSTDTQYF.

The chain combines TRBV7-2 with TRBJ1-2; D gene uncertain. CDR3 length: 13 amino acids. Per the germline V gene, CDR1 is SGHTA and CDR2 is FQGNSA. V was trimmed by 2 bases and J by 7 bases, leaving 11 bases between them. CDR3 sequence: CASSLNPISGYTF. The CDR3 nucleotides read TGTGCCAGCAGCTTAAATCCGATCTCTGGCTACACCTTC.

The rearrangement uses TRBV7-2 and TRBJ2-1; TRBD2 matches at 9 bases. The CDR3 covers 17 residues. Germline V gene lookup returns CDR1 SGHTA and CDR2 FQGNSA. J was trimmed by 3 bases and V by 5 bases; bases with no gene match: 11. CDR3 sequence: CASSQRPGTSIYNEQFF. CDR3 coding DNA: TGTGCCAGCAGCCAAAGACCAGGGACTAGCATCTACAATGAGCAGTTCTTC.

The rearrangement links TRBV19 to TRBJ2-1; the D gene is possibly TRBD2 (5 bases). The germline V gene encodes CDR1 LNHDA and CDR2 SQIVND (reference sequence). Trimming left V 3 bases short and J 7 bases short, with 13 bases between. This CDR3 region has 14 residues. The CDR3 sequence: CASSIVVGVNEQFF. Written as DNA, the CDR3 is TGTGCCAGTAGTATTGTAGTGGGAGTTAATGAGCAGTTCTTC.

The V call is TRBV20-1, the J call TRBJ2-7; D tentatively reads TRBD1 or TRBD2 (5 bases each). The CDR3 spans 15 residues. The germline gives CDR1 DFQATT, CDR2 SNEGSKA (reference sequence). V gave up 3 bases and J gave up 4 bases, with 19 bases separating them. The CDR3 protein is CSASPGSRVGYEQYF. In nucleotides, the CDR3 is TGCAGTGCTAGTCCAGGGAGCAGGGTGGGATACGAGCAGTACTTC.

In its sample, this clone was seen once. The chain has TRBV7-8 and TRBJ1-2; 8 nucleotides match TRBD1. Germline CDR1 SGHVS, CDR2 FQNEAQ. With V trimmed by 5 bases and J by 6 bases, 8 bases remained unmatched. The CDR3 totals 14 residues. This CDR3 reads CASSKTQGQDGYTF. In DNA form, the CDR3 reads TGTGCCAGCAGCAAAACACAGGGACAGGATGGCTACACCTTC. Full variable domain (outside the CDR3, taken from reference TRBV7-8 and TRBJ1-2): GAGVSQSPRYKVAKRGQDVALRCDPISGHVSLFWYQQALGQGPEFLTYFQNEAQLDKSGLPSDRFFAERPEGSVSTLKIQRTQQEDSAVYLCASSKTQGQDGYTFGSGTRLTVV.

This clone has just a few counts. This chain connects TRBV6-6 to TRBJ1-3; tentatively, D is TRBD1 (5 bases). The CDR3 totals 14 residues. Germline V gene sequence: CDR1 MNHNY, CDR2 SVGAGI (reference sequence). V was shortened by 0 bases and J by 4 bases, with 7 bases between the two germline ends. For the CDR3, the DNA is TGTGCCAGCAGTTACTCACGACAGGGAAACACCATATATTTT. Its translation: CASSYSRQGNTIYF.

Only a few counts were recorded for this clone. The rearrangement joins TRBV7-8 to TRBJ2-7, with TRBD2 matching over 9 bases. Trimming removed 2 bases from V and 4 bases from J; junction bases left unmatched: 0. Germline loops: CDR1 SGHVS, CDR2 FQNEAQ. The CDR3 length is 13 residues. CDR3 sequence (DNA): TGTGCCAGCAGCTTACTAGCGGGGTACGAGCAGTACTTC. It translates to CASSLLAGYEQYF.

This clone was counted a few times. This rearrangement joins TRBV2 to TRBJ1-3; tentatively, D is TRBD1 (5 bases). Germline CDR1 reads SNHLY; CDR2 reads FYNNEI. This CDR3 spans 11 amino acids. V was clipped by 7 bases and J by 8 bases, with 9 bases between them. CDR3 DNA: TGTGCCAGCATGGGGGGAGACACCATATATTTT. Encoded protein: CASMGGDTIYF.

The chain uses TRBV6-5 and TRBJ1-5, with D possibly being TRBD1 (5 bases). This CDR3 has 15 residues. V shed 2 bases and J shed 4 bases, with 12 bases lying between them. Germline lookup yields CDR1 MNHEY and CDR2 SVGAGI. CDR3 nucleotides: TGTGCCAGCAGTTACGACTGGGGCACAAATCAGCCCCAGCATTTT. It is translated as CASSYDWGTNQPQHF.

V and J are TRBV4-1 and TRBJ1-3; TRBD1 aligns across 7 bases. The CDR3 runs 18 residues. The V gene end was trimmed by 1 base and the J gene end by 0 bases; junction bases not matched to a gene: 9. Germline CDR1 and CDR2: MGHRA and YSYEKL. The CDR3 spells CASSQGFRTGSSGNTIYF. The CDR3 coding sequence is TGCGCCAGCAGCCAAGGTTTCAGGACAGGTTCCTCTGGAAACACCATATATTTT.

This rearrangement joins TRBV6-8 to TRBJ2-7, with 8 positions matching TRBD1. Germline CDR1 is MNHGY and CDR2 is SAAAGT. V dropped 0 bases and J dropped 6; count of bases not matched to a gene: 16. This CDR3 spans 18 amino acids. CDR3 coding DNA: TGTGCCAGCAGTTACTCGATGAATTTGCAGGGGGCGCAGAGCGAGCAGTACTTC. Its protein product is CASSYSMNLQGAQSEQYF.

This chain connects TRBV6-5 to TRBJ2-7, with 9 nucleotides matching TRBD1. V lost 6 bases, J lost 2 bases, and 8 bases stayed unmatched. CDR3 length: 15 amino acids. Germline V gene lookup returns CDR1 MNHEY and CDR2 SVGAGI. The chain's CDR3 is CASRQQGASPYEQYF. Here the CDR3 DNA reads TGTGCCAGCAGACAACAGGGGGCGTCCCCCTACGAGCAGTACTTC.

The V gene is TRBV3-1 (or the pseudogene TRBV3-2), the J gene TRBJ1-1; 8 bases are shared with TRBD1. The CDR3 extends over 13 amino acids. Germline V CDR1 and CDR2: LGHDT, YNNKEL (reference sequence). The J segment lost 7 bases and the V segment lost 3 bases, leaving 4 bases of the junction unmatched. This chain's CDR3 is CASSQSRGREAFF. The CDR3 DNA sequence: TGTGCCAGCAGCCAGAGCAGGGGGCGTGAAGCTTTCTTT.

This rearrangement joins TRBV30 to TRBJ2-3; D unclear. Germline assignment: CDR1 GTSNPN and CDR2 SVGIG (reference sequence). This CDR3 has 12 amino acids. Trimming shortened V by 3 bases and J by 6 bases, and 10 bases separated the two germline ends. This CDR3 reads CAWRGSGDTQYF. DNA of the CDR3: TGTGCCTGGAGGGGTTCCGGGGATACGCAGTATTTT.

In DNA, the CDR3 is TGTGCCATCAGTGAGTCGACCCGACAGGGGCGTCGTTTTAAAGCTTTCTTT. Amino acids: CAISESTRQGRRFKAFF. V gene TRBV10-3 combines with J gene TRBJ1-1; 8 bases agree with TRBD1. The CDR3 is 17 amino acids. CDR1 is ENHRY, CDR2 SYGVKD, per germline. The J segment lost 9 bases and the V segment lost 0 bases, leaving 15 bases of the junction unmatched.

The genes are TRBV9 and TRBJ2-3; D is ambiguous. Trimming removed 0 bases at V and 0 bases at J, with 8 bases between. Germline V lookup: CDR1 SGDLS, CDR2 YYNGEE. This CDR3 is 15 amino acids long. The CDR3 sequence: CASSVGLTSTDTQYF. As DNA, the CDR3 is TGTGCCAGCAGCGTAGGACTGACTAGCACAGATACGCAGTATTTT.

The rearrangement links TRBV5-1 to TRBJ1-5; weak D call: TRBD1 (5 bases). This CDR3 comprises 15 residues. V was trimmed by 0 bases and J by 4 bases, leaving 11 bases between them. Germline CDR1 is SGHRS and CDR2 is YFSETQ. The CDR3 sequence is CASSLDGQGNQPQHF. The CDR3, as DNA: TGCGCCAGCAGCTTGGATGGCCAGGGAAATCAGCCCCAGCATTTT.

The chain employs TRBV3-1 (or the pseudogene TRBV3-2) and TRBJ2-3; possibly TRBD2 for D (5 bases). From germline, CDR1 is LGHDT and CDR2 YNNKEL (reference sequence). This CDR3 contains 16 residues. V was clipped by 1 base and J by 3 bases, with 14 bases between them. In DNA form, the CDR3 reads TGTGCCAGCAGCCAAGGCAGCGGAGTTCTTACAGATACGCAGTATTTT. Protein product: CASSQGSGVLTDTQYF.

V usage is TRBV12-3 or TRBV12-4 and J usage is TRBJ2-7; D is unresolved. V was clipped by 5 bases and J by 3 bases, with 8 bases between them. This CDR3 has 12 residues. The CDR3, as DNA: TGTGCCAGCAGTCCACCGAACTACGAGCAGTACTTC. It codes for CASSPPNYEQYF.

The CDR3 loop is CATDTRTLTAGELFF. The CDR3 DNA reads as TGTGCAACCGACACAAGGACACTTACTGCCGGGGAGCTGTTTTTT. The V call is TRBV12-2, the J call TRBJ2-2; no check of the table's D call, TRBD1, against the DNA was made. TRBV12-2 is a pseudogene locus. The CDR3 contains 15 residues.

The V and J genes are TRBV29-1 and TRBJ1-1; D is unclear. Germline CDR1 SQVTM, CDR2 ANQGSEA. Trimming removed 5 bases at V and 8 bases at J, with 18 bases between. This CDR3 has 13 amino acids. The CDR3 DNA is TGCAGCGTTAGGCCAGCTCCGGGAGGCGAAGCTTTCTTT. This gives the protein CSVRPAPGGEAFF.

This chain connects TRBV7-2 to TRBJ2-5, with TRBD2 matching 9 bases. The germline V gene has CDR1 SGHTA and CDR2 FQGNSA. The ends lost 3 bases at V and 5 bases at J; junction bases unmatched: 7. The CDR3 spans 15 residues. CDR3 sequence reads: CASSLLAGVWETQYF. The CDR3 bases are TGTGCCAGCAGCTTGTTAGCGGGGGTATGGGAGACCCAGTACTTC. Together with reference TRBV7-2 and TRBJ2-5, the CDR3 gives the full variable domain: GAGVSQSPSNKVTEKGKDVELRCDPISGHTALYWYRQSLGQGLEFLIYFQGNSAPDKSGLPSDRFSAERTGGSVSTLTIQRTQQEDSAVYLCASSLLAGVWETQYFGPGTRLLVL.

The chain carries TRBV15 and TRBJ1-2; tentatively, D is TRBD1 (5 bases). Trimming shortened V by 0 bases and J by 3 bases, and 11 bases separated the two germline ends. The CDR3 spans 15 residues. The germline CDR1 and CDR2 sequences are LNHNV and YYDKDF (reference sequence). CDR3 in amino acids: CATSREMGRDYGYTF. The CDR3 bases are TGTGCCACCAGCAGAGAAATGGGACGGGACTATGGCTACACCTTC.